The entry below gives a single T cell receptor beta chain sequence along with its context. The clone's antigen remains unknown. Per-nucleotide qualities are absent, and no much larger clonotype sits a single base away. Sequencing instrument: Illumina Genome Analyzer IIx. TCRdb ran its own pipeline on the public reads, namely fastp trimming at Q25 and MiXCR clone calling, and kept in-frame beta chains. Each CDR3 protein appears once, grouped with its most common genes and DNA. Present in this sample are about 15,000 distinct CDR3 sequences, approximately 30% of which were seen just once. Of the sample, around 16% falls within the top ten clones. The CDR3 spans 15 residues, from the cysteine through the phenylalanine. Just CDR3 DNA is preserved here, 45 bases in frame from base 1. Per the germline V gene (reference sequence), MNHEY is the CDR1 and SMNVEV is the CDR2. Trimmed from V: 2 bases; trimmed from J: 8 bases; junction bases lacking a gene match: 10.

These data originate in a study (dated by TCRdb to 2012 to 2014). What was sequenced was blood. This receptor chain uses TRBV27 and TRBJ2-3; 7 bases in the junction line up with TRBD2. The sequence was collected from a human donor. The bases are TGTGCCAGCAGTTTACAGGAGACGGGAGGAAGTACGCAGTATTTT. It translates as CASSLQETGGSTQYF.